A single sample is the source of the 22 T cell receptor beta chains below, sequenced in a study of regulatory T cells in long-lasting Graves disease. Sample time point: newly diagnosed GD, antithyroid drugs for less than 3 months. PBMC RNA served as the TCR library source. Arm-PCR of CDR3 regions with iRepertoire HTBI primers generated TCR beta libraries. In TCRdb, the multiplex PCR reads were re-called with MiXCR into one record per CDR3 protein. The sample contains about 320,000 distinct CDR3 sequences, roughly 18% of which appear only once. Sequencing used peripheral blood mononuclear cells (PBMCs), obtained at new diagnosis, from a patient treated with antithyroid drugs. These receptors were collected from a female donor with Graves disease.

J is TRBJ2-3 and V is TRBV11-2, with TRBD2 matching over 7 bases. The V gene end was trimmed by 0 bases and the J gene end by 2 bases; junction bases not matched to a gene: 8. The germline V gene encodes CDR1 SGHAT and CDR2 FQNNGV. CDR3 length: 17 amino acids. Here the CDR3 DNA reads TGTGCCAGCAGCTTAGATCCCTGGACTAGATCCACAGATACGCAGTATTTT. The encoded protein is CASSLDPWTRSTDTQYF.

This clonotype was seen ten or more times. V is TRBV6-2 or TRBV6-3 and J is TRBJ2-3, with D hard to call. The CDR3 contains 14 residues. V lost 5 bases and J lost 3, with 12 bases in between. Germline V CDR1 and CDR2: MNHEY, SVGEGT. As DNA, the CDR3 is TGTGCCAGCAGTCCTAGAGAAAAAACAGATACGCAGTATTTT. Translated, it gives CASSPREKTDTQYF.

This clonotype was seen many times. The chain combines TRBV27 with TRBJ2-4; 12 positions match TRBD2. The germline CDR1 and CDR2 sequences are MNHEY and SMNVEV (reference sequence). The V and J ends lost 5 bases and 0 bases, in that order; junction bases with no gene match: 11. This CDR3 has 19 amino acids. CDR3 protein: CASSPSSAGLAGAKNIQYF. CDR3 in DNA: TGTGCCAGCAGTCCCAGCTCTGCGGGACTAGCGGGAGCCAAAAACATTCAGTACTTC.

The chain is built from TRBV3-1 and TRBJ2-7, with no clear D. V lost 0 bases and J 2 bases, leaving 8 bases between the germline ends. The CDR3 is 14 amino acids. CDR1 LGHDT and CDR2 YNNKEL come from the germline V gene (reference sequence). The CDR3 region has the DNA TGTGCCAGCAGCCAAGATTTAGCAACCTACGAGCAGTACTTC. Protein product: CASSQDLATYEQYF.

The sample holds many counts of this clonotype. The V gene is TRBV11-2, the J gene TRBJ2-7; D not certain. The V and J ends lost 0 bases and 4 bases respectively, with 4 bases between them. The CDR3 is 12 amino acids. Germline V gene data show CDR1 as SGHAT and CDR2 as FQNNGV. The DNA for the CDR3 is TGTGCCAGCAGCTTAGATAGGTACGAGCAGTACTTC. It specifies CASSLDRYEQYF. Full variable domain (outside the CDR3, taken from reference TRBV11-2 and TRBJ2-7): EAGVAQSPRYKIIEKRQSVAFWCNPISGHATLYWYQQILGQGPKLLIQFQNNGVVDDSQLPKDRFSAERLKGVDSTLKIQPAKLEDSAVYLCASSLDRYEQYFGPGTRLTVT.

In its sample, this clonotype was seen many times. The chain's CDR3 is CAWRPDAPEAFF. The CDR3 region has the DNA TGTGCCTGGAGACCGGACGCCCCTGAAGCTTTCTTT. The chain employs TRBV30 and TRBJ1-1; no definite D call. Trimming took 3 bases from V and 6 from J, leaving 11 bases between them. The V gene's germline CDR1 is GTSNPN and CDR2 SVGIG (reference sequence). The length of the CDR3 is 12 residues.

This clonotype was detected only a few times. CDR3 nucleotide sequence: TGTGCCAGCAGTCTCCGACAGCCAGATACGCAGTATTTT. This translates into CASSLRQPDTQYF. This chain links TRBV11-2 with TRBJ2-3; tentatively, D is TRBD1 (5 bases). Looked up from germline, CDR1 is SGHAT and CDR2 is FQNNGV. Trimming pared 6 bases from V and 4 bases from J, leaving 11 bases between. The CDR3 sequence is 13 residues long.

This clonotype has at least ten counts. This chain uses TRBV29-1 with TRBJ2-1; D might be TRBD2 (6 bases). Germline V gene sequence: CDR1 SQVTM, CDR2 ANQGSEA. With 6 bases removed from V and 10 bases from J, the gap between germline ends came to 19 bases. This CDR3 spans 13 amino acids. CDR3 nucleotides: TGCAGCGTGCCCTTAGCGGTCCAACGGGAGCAGTTCTTC. Its protein product is CSVPLAVQREQFF.

This clonotype was seen many times. The V and J genes are TRBV15 and TRBJ2-3; possibly TRBD1 for D (7 bases). The germline V gene has CDR1 LNHNV and CDR2 YYDKDF (reference sequence). V shed 7 bases and J shed 4 bases, with 15 bases lying between them. This CDR3 comprises 14 residues. The CDR3 coding sequence is TGTGCCACCATGGAGGGGGCCGCTGCAGATACGCAGTATTTT. Amino acids: CATMEGAAADTQYF.

This clonotype was seen many times. The V call is TRBV28, the J call TRBJ2-2; tentatively, D is TRBD1 or TRBD2 (5 bases each). The CDR3 runs 16 residues. CDR1 is MDHEN, CDR2 SYDVKM, per germline. The V and J ends lost 6 bases and 6 bases respectively, with 20 bases between them. The DNA of the CDR3 is TGTGCCAGCAGAACACCGTCAGGAGTGGGGGCCGGGGAGCTGTTTTTT. It encodes CASRTPSGVGAGELFF.

This clonotype was detected many times. The J gene is TRBJ2-3, the V gene TRBV19; TRBD2 aligns across 8 bases. The CDR3 loop spans 14 amino acids. CDR1 is LNHDA, CDR2 SQIVND, per germline (reference sequence). The V and J ends lost 6 bases and 1 base, in that order; junction bases with no gene match: 3. CDR3 sequence (DNA): TGTGCCAGTAGGCAGACTAGCGGCACAGATACGCAGTATTTT. It yields the protein CASRQTSGTDTQYF.

The chain recombines TRBV5-1 with TRBJ2-1, with 12 bases aligning to TRBD2. The length of the CDR3 is 16 residues. With V trimmed by 4 bases and J by 0 bases, 2 bases remained unmatched. Germline V gene lookup returns CDR1 SGHRS and CDR2 YFSETQ. The CDR3, as DNA: TGCGCCAGCAGCGAGACTAGCGGGAGCTCCTACAATGAGCAGTTCTTC. Translating gives CASSETSGSSYNEQFF.

On this clonotype: A much larger clone lies a single base off, so this may be a read error. V is TRBV14 and J is TRBJ2-1; no firm D call. CDR1 SGHDN and CDR2 FVKESK come from the germline V gene. The CDR3 sequence is 15 residues long. CDR3 sequence (DNA): TGTGCCAACAGCCTAACAGTTAACTCCTACAATGAGCAGTTCTTC. Residues: CANSLTVNSYNEQFF.

This clonotype came up many times. The genes are TRBV20-1 and TRBJ2-3, with D unresolved. This CDR3 contains 12 residues. Germline CDR1 DFQATT, CDR2 SNEGSKA (reference sequence). V was cut by 3 bases and J by 2 bases, with 6 bases left in between. CDR3 in amino acids: CSARAFTDTQYF. The DNA of the CDR3 is TGCAGTGCTAGGGCCTTCACAGATACGCAGTATTTT.

This clonotype was seen ten or more times. The chain is built from TRBV2 and TRBJ2-1; D remains ambiguous. CDR3 length equals 15 residues. V lost 4 bases and J 7 bases, leaving 17 bases between the germline ends. The germline V gene has CDR1 SNHLY and CDR2 FYNNEI. The CDR3 loop is CASSGLVGQSNEQFF. CDR3 coding DNA: TGTGCCAGCAGTGGATTGGTGGGCCAAAGTAATGAGCAGTTCTTC.

This clonotype has at least ten counts. The chain recombines TRBV28 with TRBJ2-1; TRBD2 matches at 7 bases. After removal of 5 bases from V and 8 bases from J, the junction contained 12 bases not matched to a gene. Looked up from germline, CDR1 is MDHEN and CDR2 is SYDVKM. CDR3 length: 15 amino acids. The CDR3 here is CASSGGSFGRDEQFF. The CDR3 nucleotides read TGTGCCAGCAGTGGCGGGAGTTTTGGAAGGGATGAGCAGTTCTTC. The full variable domain, rest sourced from reference TRBV28 and TRBJ2-1, is DVKVTQSSRYLVKRTGEKVFLECVQDMDHENMFWYRQDPGLGLRLIYFSYDVKMKEKGDIPEGYSVSREKKERFSLILESASTNQTSMYLCASSGGSFGRDEQFFGPGTRLTVL.

This clonotype was detected many times. The gene calls are TRBV19 and TRBJ1-5, with TRBD1 matching over 9 bases. There are 17 residues in the CDR3. V lost 6 bases to trimming and J lost 4 bases; unmatched junction nucleotides: 13. The V gene's germline CDR1 is LNHDA and CDR2 SQIVND (reference sequence). The CDR3 DNA follows: TGTGCCAGTAGCTACGCCGGGACAGGGATGATTAATCAGCCCCAGCATTTT. Its translation: CASSYAGTGMINQPQHF.

This rearrangement joins TRBV12-3 or TRBV12-4 to TRBJ2-3; unclear D gene. CDR3 length: 13 residues. The germline V and J ends were trimmed by 10 bases and 4 bases, with 15 bases remaining between them. CDR3 nucleotide sequence: TGTGCCATCTCTCGGACCGTGGCAGATACGCAGTATTTT. Protein sequence: CAISRTVADTQYF.

This clonotype was seen ten or more times. V is TRBV29-1 and J is TRBJ1-2, with D unresolved. From germline, CDR1 is SQVTM and CDR2 ANQGSEA. V was clipped by 5 bases and J by 6 bases, with 13 bases between them. The CDR3 sequence is 12 residues long. In DNA, the CDR3 is TGCAGCGTTATGAGGGAAGATGATGGCTACACCTTC. It encodes CSVMREDDGYTF.

This clonotype occurred many times. This chain uses TRBV19 with TRBJ1-3, with D unclear. Between the trimmed V and J ends, which lost 6 bases and 0 bases, there was a span of 18 bases. Germline V gene lookup returns CDR1 LNHDA and CDR2 SQIVND (reference sequence). The CDR3 contains 17 residues. CDR3 amino acids: CASSLEAARSSGNTIYF. CDR3 nucleotides: TGTGCCAGTAGCCTCGAGGCTGCGCGGAGCTCTGGAAACACCATATATTTT.

This clonotype was counted ten times or more. The CDR3 loop is CASGLGAGGFGEQYF. CDR3 sequence (DNA): TGTGCCAGCGGCTTAGGGGCAGGGGGCTTTGGCGAGCAGTACTTC. The chain uses TRBV12-3 or TRBV12-4 and TRBJ2-7; 8 bases align to TRBD1. V shed 8 bases, J shed 6 bases, and the junction held 15 bases outside the gene matches. CDR3 length: 15 amino acids.

This clonotype is a singleton in its sample. The genes are TRBV19 and TRBJ1-6, with 9 bases lining up with TRBD1. The V gene end was trimmed by 7 bases and the J gene end by 14 bases; junction bases not matched to a gene: 12. Germline V lookup: CDR1 LNHDA, CDR2 SQIVND (reference sequence). This CDR3 has 14 amino acids. The CDR3 DNA is TGTGCCAGTACCGGACAGGGGTCGCGTCAAACCCTCCACTTT. This codes for CASTGQGSRQTLHF.